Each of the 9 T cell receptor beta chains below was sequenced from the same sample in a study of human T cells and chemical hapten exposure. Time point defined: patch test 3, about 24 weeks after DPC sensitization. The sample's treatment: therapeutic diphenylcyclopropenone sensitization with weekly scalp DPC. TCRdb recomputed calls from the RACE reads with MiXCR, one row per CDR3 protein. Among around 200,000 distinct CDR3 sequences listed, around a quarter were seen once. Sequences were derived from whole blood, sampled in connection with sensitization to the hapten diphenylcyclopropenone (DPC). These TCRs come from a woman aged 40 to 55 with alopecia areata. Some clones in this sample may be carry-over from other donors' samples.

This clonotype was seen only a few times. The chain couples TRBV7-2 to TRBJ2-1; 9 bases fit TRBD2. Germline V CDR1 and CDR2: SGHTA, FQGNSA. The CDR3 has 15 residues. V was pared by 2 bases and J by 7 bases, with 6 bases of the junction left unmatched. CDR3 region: CASSLFGSGRNEQFF. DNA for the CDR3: TGTGCCAGCAGCTTATTTGGTAGCGGGAGAAATGAGCAGTTCTTC. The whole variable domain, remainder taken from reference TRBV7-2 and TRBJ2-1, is GAGVSQSPSNKVTEKGKDVELRCDPISGHTALYWYRQSLGQGLEFLIYFQGNSAPDKSGLPSDRFSAERTGGSVSTLTIQRTQQEDSAVYLCASSLFGSGRNEQFFGPGTRLTVL.

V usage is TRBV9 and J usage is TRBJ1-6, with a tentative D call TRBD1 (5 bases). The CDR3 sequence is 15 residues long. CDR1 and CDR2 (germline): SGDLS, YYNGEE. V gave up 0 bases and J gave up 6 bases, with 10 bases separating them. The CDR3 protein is CASSVAWGLNSPLHF. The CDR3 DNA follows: TGTGCCAGCAGCGTAGCTTGGGGCCTTAATTCACCCCTCCACTTT.

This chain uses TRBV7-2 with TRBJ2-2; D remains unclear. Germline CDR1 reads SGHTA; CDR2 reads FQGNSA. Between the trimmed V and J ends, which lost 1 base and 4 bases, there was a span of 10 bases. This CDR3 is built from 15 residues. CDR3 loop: CASSLVVTRTGELFF. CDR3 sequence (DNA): TGTGCCAGCAGCTTAGTGGTCACCCGCACCGGGGAGCTGTTTTTT.

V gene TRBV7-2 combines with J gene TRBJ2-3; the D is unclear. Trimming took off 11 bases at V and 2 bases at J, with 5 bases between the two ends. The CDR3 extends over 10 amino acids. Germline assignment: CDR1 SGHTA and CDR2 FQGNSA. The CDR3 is CAYPTDTQYF. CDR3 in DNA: TGTGCCTACCCCACAGATACGCAGTATTTT.

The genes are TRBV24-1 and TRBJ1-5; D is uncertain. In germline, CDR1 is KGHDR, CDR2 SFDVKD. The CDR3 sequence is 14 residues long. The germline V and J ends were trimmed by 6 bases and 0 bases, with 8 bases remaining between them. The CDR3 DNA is TGTGCCACCAGTAAGCACCTTAGCAATCAGCCCCAGCATTTT. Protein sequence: CATSKHLSNQPQHF.

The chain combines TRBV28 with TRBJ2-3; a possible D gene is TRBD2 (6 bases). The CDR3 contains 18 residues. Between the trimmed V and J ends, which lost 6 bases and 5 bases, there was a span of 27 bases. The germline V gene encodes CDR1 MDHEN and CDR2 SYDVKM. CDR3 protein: CASSSGAAGALVGDTQYF. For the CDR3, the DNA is TGTGCCAGCAGCTCCGGGGCAGCGGGTGCCCTGGTTGGAGATACGCAGTATTTT.

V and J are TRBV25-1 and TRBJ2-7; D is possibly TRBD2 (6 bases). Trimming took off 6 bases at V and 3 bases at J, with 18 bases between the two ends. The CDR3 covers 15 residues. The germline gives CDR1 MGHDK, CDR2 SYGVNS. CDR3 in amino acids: CASRGTASADYEQYF. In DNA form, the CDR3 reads TGTGCCAGCAGGGGAACCGCTAGCGCCGACTACGAGCAGTACTTC.

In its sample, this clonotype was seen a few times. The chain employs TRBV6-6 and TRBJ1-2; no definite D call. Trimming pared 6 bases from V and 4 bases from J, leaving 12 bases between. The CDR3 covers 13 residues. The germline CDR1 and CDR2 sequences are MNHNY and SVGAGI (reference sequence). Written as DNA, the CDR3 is TGTGCCAGCAGAGTACGGACCTCCTATGGCTACACCTTC. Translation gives CASRVRTSYGYTF.

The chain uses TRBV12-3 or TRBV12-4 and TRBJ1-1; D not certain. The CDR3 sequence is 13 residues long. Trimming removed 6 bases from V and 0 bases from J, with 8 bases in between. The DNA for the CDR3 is TGTGCCAGCAGAGGACTGTTGAACACTGAAGCTTTCTTT. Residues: CASRGLLNTEAFF.